This entry describes one T cell receptor (beta chain). These data originate in a study of blood T cell repertoires in COVID-19. Some clones are missing from TCRdb's copy, which holds only in-frame ones; the method was immunoSEQ multiplex PCR. Among around 140,000 clones listed, about 89% were seen once. Seattle researchers signed up patients amid active infection and tracked them longitudinally. The specimen was peripheral blood. This receptor was obtained from a man in his fifties or sixties with COVID-19, enrolled during active disease.

The CDR3 DNA reads as TGTGCCAGCTCACTCCTCGCGGCTAGCACAGATACGCAGTATTTT. Amino acid sequence: CASSLLAASTDTQYF. This rearrangement joins TRBV18 to TRBJ2-3; D unresolved. V was cut by 4 bases and J by 0 bases, with 11 bases left in between. CDR1 and CDR2 from the germline V gene are KGHSH and LQKENI. The CDR3 covers 15 residues.